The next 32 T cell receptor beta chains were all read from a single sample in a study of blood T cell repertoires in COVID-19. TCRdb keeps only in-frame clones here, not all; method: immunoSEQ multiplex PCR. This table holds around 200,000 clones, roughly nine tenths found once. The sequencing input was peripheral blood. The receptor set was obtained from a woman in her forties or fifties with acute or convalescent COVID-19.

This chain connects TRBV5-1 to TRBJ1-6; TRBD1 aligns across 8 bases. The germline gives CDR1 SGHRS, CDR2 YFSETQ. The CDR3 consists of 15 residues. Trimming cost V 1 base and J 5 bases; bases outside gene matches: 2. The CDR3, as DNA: TGCGCCAGCAGCTTGTTGACAGGGGATAATTCACCCCTCCACTTT. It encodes CASSLLTGDNSPLHF.

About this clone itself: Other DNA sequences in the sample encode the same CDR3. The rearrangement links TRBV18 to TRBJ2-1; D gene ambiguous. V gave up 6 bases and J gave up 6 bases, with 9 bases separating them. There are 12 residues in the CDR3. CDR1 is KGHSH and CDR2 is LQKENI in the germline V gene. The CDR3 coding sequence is TGTGCCAGCTCCCCTCCAGGCAATGAGCAGTTCTTC. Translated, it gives CASSPPGNEQFF.

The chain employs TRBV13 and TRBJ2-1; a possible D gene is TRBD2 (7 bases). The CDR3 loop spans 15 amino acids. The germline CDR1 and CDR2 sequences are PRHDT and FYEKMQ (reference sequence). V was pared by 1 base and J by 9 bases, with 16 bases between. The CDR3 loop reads CASSLVGIGGAEQFF. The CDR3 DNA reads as TGTGCCAGCAGCTTAGTGGGGATTGGGGGGGCTGAGCAGTTCTTC.

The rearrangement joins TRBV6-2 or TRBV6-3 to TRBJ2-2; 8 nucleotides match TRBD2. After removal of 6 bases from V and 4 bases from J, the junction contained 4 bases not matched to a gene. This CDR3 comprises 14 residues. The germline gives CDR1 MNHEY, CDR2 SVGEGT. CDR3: CASSLAGSTGELFF. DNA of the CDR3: TGTGCCAGCAGCTTAGCGGGGTCCACCGGGGAGCTGTTTTTT.

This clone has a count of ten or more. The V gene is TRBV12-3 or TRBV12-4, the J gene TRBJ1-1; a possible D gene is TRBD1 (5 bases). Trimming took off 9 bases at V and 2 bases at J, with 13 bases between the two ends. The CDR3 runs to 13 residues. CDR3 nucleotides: TGTGCCAGTAAAGCGGGGGGAAACACTGAAGCTTTCTTT. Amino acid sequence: CASKAGGNTEAFF.

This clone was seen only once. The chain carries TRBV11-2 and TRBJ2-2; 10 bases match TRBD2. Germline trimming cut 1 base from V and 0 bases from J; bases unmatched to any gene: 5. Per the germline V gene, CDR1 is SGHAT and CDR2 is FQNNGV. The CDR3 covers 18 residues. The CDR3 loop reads CASSLVSSGGSNTGELFF. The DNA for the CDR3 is TGTGCCAGCAGCTTAGTGTCTAGCGGGGGCTCGAACACCGGGGAGCTGTTTTTT.

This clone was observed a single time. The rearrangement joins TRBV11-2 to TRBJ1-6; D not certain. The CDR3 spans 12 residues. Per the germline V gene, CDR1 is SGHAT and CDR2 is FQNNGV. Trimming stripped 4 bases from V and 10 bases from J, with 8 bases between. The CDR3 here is CASSSSLSPLHF. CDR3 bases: TGTGCCAGCAGCTCCTCGTTGTCACCCCTCCACTTT. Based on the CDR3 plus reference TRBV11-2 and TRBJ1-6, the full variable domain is EAGVAQSPRYKIIEKRQSVAFWCNPISGHATLYWYQQILGQGPKLLIQFQNNGVVDDSQLPKDRFSAERLKGVDSTLKIQPAKLEDSAVYLCASSSSLSPLHFGNGTRLTVT.

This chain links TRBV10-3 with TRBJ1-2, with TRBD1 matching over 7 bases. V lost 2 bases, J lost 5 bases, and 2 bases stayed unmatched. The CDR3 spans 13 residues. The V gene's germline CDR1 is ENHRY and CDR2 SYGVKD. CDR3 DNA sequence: TGTGCCATCAGTGAGGCACAGGGGTATGGCTACACCTTC. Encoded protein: CAISEAQGYGYTF.

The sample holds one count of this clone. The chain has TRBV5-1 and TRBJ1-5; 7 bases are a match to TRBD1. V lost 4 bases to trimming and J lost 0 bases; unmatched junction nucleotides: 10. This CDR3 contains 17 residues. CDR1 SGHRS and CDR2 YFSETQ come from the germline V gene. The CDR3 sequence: CASSNRGSAYSNQPQHF. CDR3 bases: TGCGCCAGCAGCAACAGGGGCTCAGCCTATAGCAATCAGCCCCAGCATTTT.

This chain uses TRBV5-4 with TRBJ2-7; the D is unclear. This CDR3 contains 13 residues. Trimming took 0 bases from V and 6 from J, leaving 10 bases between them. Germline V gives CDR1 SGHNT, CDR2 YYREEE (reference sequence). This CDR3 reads CASSLGQASEQYF. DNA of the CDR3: TGTGCCAGCAGCTTGGGTCAGGCCTCCGAGCAGTACTTC.

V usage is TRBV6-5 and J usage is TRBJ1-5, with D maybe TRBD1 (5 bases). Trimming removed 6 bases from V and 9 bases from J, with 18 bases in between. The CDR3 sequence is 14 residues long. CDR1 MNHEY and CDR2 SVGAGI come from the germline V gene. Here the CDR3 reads CASRVGLWEGPQHF. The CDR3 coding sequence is TGTGCCAGCAGAGTGGGGCTTTGGGAGGGGCCCCAGCATTTT.

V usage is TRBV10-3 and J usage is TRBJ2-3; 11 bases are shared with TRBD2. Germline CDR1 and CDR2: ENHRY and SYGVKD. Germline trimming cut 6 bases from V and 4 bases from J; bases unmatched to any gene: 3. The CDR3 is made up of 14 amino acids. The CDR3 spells CAIRRLAGSDTQYF. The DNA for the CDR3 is TGTGCCATCAGGAGACTAGCGGGATCAGATACGCAGTATTTT.

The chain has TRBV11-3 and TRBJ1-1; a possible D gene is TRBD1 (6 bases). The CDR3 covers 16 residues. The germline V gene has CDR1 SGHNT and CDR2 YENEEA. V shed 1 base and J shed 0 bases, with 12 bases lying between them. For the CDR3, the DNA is TGTGCCAGCAGCTTAGGGCCAGGGGATGTGAACACTGAAGCTTTCTTT. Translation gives CASSLGPGDVNTEAFF.

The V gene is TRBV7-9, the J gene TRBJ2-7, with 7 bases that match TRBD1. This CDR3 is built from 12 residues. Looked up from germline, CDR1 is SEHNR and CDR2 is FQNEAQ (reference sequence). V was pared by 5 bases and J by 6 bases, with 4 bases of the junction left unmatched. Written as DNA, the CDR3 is TGTGCCAGCAGCGACAGGGTTTTCGAGCAGTACTTC. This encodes CASSDRVFEQYF.

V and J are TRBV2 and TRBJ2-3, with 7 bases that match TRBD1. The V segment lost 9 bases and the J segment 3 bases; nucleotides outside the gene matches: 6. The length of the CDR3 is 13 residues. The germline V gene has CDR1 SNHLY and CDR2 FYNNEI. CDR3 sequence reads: CARTGPGTDTQYF. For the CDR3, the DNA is TGTGCCAGGACAGGGCCGGGGACAGATACGCAGTATTTT.

As DNA, the CDR3 is TGTGCCAGCAGTTACTCGTTAGCGGGAGGGAAAAACATTCAGTACTTC. Translated: CASSYSLAGGKNIQYF. The V and J genes are TRBV6-5 and TRBJ2-4, with 11 bases that match TRBD2. Germline V gives CDR1 MNHEY, CDR2 SVGAGI. V lost 0 bases to trimming and J lost 4 bases; unmatched junction nucleotides: 2. The CDR3 spans 16 residues.

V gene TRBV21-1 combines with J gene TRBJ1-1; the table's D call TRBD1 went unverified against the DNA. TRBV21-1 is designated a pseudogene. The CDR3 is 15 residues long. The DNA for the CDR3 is TGTGCCAGCAGCACCCGGGACAGGGCAAACACTGAAGCTTTCTTT. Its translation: CASSTRDRANTEAFF.

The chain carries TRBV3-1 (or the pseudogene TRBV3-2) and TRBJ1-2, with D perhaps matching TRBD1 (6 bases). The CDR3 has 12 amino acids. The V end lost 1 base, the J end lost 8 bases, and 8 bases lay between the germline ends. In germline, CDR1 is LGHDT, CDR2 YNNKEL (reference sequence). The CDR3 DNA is TGTGCCAGCAGCCAAGGAGGGACAGGCTACACCTTC. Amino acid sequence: CASSQGGTGYTF.

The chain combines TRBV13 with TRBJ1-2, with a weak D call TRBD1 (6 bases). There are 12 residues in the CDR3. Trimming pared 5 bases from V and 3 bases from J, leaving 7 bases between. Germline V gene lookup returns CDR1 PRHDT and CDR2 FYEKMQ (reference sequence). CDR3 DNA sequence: TGTGCCAGCAGCCGACAGGACTATGGCTACACCTTC. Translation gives CASSRQDYGYTF.

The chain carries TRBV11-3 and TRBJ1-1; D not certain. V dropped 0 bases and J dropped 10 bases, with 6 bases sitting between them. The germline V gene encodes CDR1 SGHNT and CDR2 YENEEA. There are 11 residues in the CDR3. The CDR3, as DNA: TGTGCCAGCAGCTTAGATCCATCAGCTTTCTTT. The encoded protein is CASSLDPSAFF.

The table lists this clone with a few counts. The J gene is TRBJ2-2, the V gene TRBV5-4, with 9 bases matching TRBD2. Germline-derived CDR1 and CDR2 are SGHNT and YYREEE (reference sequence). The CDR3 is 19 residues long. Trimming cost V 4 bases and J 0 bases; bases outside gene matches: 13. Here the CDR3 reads CASSPRGRLAGPNTGELFF. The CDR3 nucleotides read TGTGCCAGCAGCCCGCGAGGGCGTCTAGCGGGGCCGAACACCGGGGAGCTGTTTTTT.

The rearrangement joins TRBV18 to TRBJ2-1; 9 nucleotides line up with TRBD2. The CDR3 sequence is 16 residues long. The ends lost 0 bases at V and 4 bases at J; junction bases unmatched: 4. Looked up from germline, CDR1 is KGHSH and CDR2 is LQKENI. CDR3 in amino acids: CASSPPVLAGYNEQFF. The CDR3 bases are TGTGCCAGCTCACCACCGGTCCTAGCGGGGTACAATGAGCAGTTCTTC.

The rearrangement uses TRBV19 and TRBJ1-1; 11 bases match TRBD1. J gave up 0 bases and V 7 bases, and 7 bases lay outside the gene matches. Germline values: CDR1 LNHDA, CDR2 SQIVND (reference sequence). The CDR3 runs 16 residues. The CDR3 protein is CASTSGQGVMNTEAFF. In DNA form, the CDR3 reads TGTGCCAGTACCTCGGGACAGGGGGTAATGAACACTGAAGCTTTCTTT. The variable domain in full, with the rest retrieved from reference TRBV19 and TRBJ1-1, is DGGITQSPKYLFRKEGQNVTLSCEQNLNHDAMYWYRQDPGQGLRLIYYSQIVNDFQKGDIAEGYSVSREKKESFPLTVTSAQKNPTAFYLCASTSGQGVMNTEAFFGQGTRLTVV.

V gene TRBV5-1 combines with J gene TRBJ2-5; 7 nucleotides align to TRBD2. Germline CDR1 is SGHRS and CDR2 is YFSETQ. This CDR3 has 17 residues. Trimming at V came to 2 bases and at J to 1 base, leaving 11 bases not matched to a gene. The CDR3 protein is CASSFLLGGGPQETQYF. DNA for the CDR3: TGCGCCAGCAGCTTTTTGTTGGGCGGGGGACCCCAAGAGACCCAGTACTTC.

The CDR3: CASSYPGQGGETQYF. CDR3 coding DNA: TGTGCCAGCAGCTACCCGGGACAGGGGGGGGAGACCCAGTACTTC. V is TRBV5-5 and J is TRBJ2-5; TRBD1 matches at 11 bases. The CDR3 loop spans 15 amino acids. The V segment lost 3 bases and the J segment 5 bases; nucleotides outside the gene matches: 6. CDR1 SGHKS and CDR2 YYEKEE come from the germline V gene (reference sequence).

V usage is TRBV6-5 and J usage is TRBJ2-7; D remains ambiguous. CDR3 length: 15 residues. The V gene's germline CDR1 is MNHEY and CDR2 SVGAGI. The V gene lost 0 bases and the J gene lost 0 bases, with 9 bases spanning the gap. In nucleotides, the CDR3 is TGTGCCAGCAGTTACTCGTTCTTTAGCTCCTACGAGCAGTACTTC. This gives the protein CASSYSFFSSYEQYF.

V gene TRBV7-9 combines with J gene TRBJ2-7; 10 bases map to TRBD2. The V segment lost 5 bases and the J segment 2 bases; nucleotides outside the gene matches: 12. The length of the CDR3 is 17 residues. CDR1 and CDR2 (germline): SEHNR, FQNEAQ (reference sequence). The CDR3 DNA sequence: TGTGCCAGCAGCCCCCGTACTAGCGGGAAACTTACCTACGAGCAGTACTTC. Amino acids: CASSPRTSGKLTYEQYF. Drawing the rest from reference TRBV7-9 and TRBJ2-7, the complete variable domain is DTGVSQNPRHKITKRGQNVTFRCDPISEHNRLYWYRQTLGQGPEFLTYFQNEAQLEKSRLLSDRFSAERPKGSFSTLEIQRTEQGDSAMYLCASSPRTSGKLTYEQYFGPGTRLTVT.

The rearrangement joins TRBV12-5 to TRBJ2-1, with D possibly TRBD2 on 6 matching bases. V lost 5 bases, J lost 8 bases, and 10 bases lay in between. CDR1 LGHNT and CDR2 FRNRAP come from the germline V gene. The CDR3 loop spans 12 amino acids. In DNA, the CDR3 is TGTGCTAGTGGTCAGCGGGTGGATGAGCAGTTCTTC. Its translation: CASGQRVDEQFF.

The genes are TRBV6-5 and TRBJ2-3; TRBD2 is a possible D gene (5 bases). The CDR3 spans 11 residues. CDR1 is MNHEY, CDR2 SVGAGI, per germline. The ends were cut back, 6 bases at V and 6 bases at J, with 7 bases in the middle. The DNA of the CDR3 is TGTGCCAGCAGAGCGGCCGATACGCAGTATTTT. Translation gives CASRAADTQYF.

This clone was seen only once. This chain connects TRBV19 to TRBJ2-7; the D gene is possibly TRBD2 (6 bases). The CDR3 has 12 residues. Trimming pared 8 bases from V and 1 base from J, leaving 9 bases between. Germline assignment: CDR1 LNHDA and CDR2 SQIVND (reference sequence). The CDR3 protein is CASLGTSYEQYF. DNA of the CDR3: TGTGCCAGTTTAGGGACTTCCTACGAGCAGTACTTC.

This chain's CDR3 is CASSPYGGGGTEAFF. CDR3 DNA sequence: TGTGCCAGCAGCCCCTACGGGGGTGGAGGAACTGAAGCTTTCTTT. The rearrangement links TRBV9 to TRBJ1-1, with D possibly being TRBD1 (5 bases). Per germline, CDR1 SGDLS and CDR2 YYNGEE. There are 15 residues in the CDR3. V lost 4 bases to trimming and J lost 5 bases, with 18 bases between them.

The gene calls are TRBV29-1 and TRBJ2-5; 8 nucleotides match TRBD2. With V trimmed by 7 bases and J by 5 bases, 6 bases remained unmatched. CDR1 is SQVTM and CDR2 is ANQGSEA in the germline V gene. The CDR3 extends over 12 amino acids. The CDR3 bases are TGCAGCGGTAAAACGGGGGGGGAGACCCAGTACTTC. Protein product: CSGKTGGETQYF. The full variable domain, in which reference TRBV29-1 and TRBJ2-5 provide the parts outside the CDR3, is SAVISQKPSRDICQRGTSLTIQCQVDSQVTMMFWYRQQPGQSLTLIATANQGSEATYESGFVIDKFPISRPNLTFSTLTVSNMSPEDSSIYLCSGKTGGETQYFGPGTRLLVL.